This is a list of T cell receptor beta chains from one sample in a study of CD8 T cells in ankylosing spondylitis. A single record per CDR3 protein comes from TCRdb applying MiXCR to the 5' RACE reads. The profile shows roughly 350,000 distinct CDR3 sequences, 8% of them singletons. The sequenced material came from blood, either unsorted or a sorted T cell fraction (not recorded which). Source of these receptors: a male donor with ankylosing spondylitis. Each CDR3 is given with its conserved first and last residue. The D gene is left open where the match is weak. Clone size appears in some rows only: once, few, many, or a class for an expanded clone.

J gene	clone size	V gene	D gene	CDR3 protein	CDR3 DNA
TRBJ2-2	many	TRBV7-9	-	CASSRDFNTGELFF	TGTGCCAGCAGCCGGGACTTCAACACCGGGGAGCTGTTTTTT
TRBJ2-7	-	TRBV7-9	-	CASSPAGGRHEQYF	TGTGCCAGCAGCCCAGCGGGTGGGAGGCACGAGCAGTACTTC
TRBJ1-2	few	TRBV29-1	-	CSVPPVGDYGYTF	TGCAGCGTGCCCCCAGTAGGGGACTATGGCTACACCTTC
TRBJ2-1	few	TRBV20-1	-	CSVLRYKPNEQFF	TGCAGTGTTCTTCGTTACAAACCCAATGAGCAGTTCTTC
TRBJ1-1	-	TRBV5-1	-	CASSFYSGGTTEAFF	TGCGCCAGCAGCTTCTATAGCGGCGGGACCACTGAAGCTTTCTTT
TRBJ1-4	few	TRBV5-1	-	CASRRAPNEKLFF	TGCGCCAGCAGACGGGCTCCTAATGAAAAACTGTTTTTT
TRBJ1-1	-	TRBV30	TRBD1	CAWSSGTGSFPTEAFF	TGTGCCTGGAGTTCAGGGACAGGGTCATTTCCGACTGAAGCTTTCTTT
TRBJ2-3	few	TRBV7-6	TRBD1	CASSLVDRNTDTQYF	TGTGCCAGCAGCTTAGTGGACAGGAACACAGATACGCAGTATTTT
TRBJ1-2	many	TRBV7-2	-	CASSQEPTAGYTF	TGTGCCAGCAGCCAGGAACCCACGGCCGGCTACACCTTC
TRBJ1-3	-	TRBV7-2	-	CASSLGGRGPTGNTIYF	TGTGCCAGCAGCTTAGGAGGGCGGGGGCCGACTGGAAACACCATATATTTT
TRBJ2-2	-	TRBV27	-	CASSLWQRAGELFF	TGTGCCAGCAGTTTATGGCAGAGAGCCGGGGAGCTGTTTTTT
TRBJ1-1	many	TRBV27	-	CASSFGQNTEAFF	TGTGCCAGCAGTTTCGGGCAGAACACTGAAGCTTTCTTT
TRBJ1-1	few	TRBV5-1	-	CASTAGGTEAFF	TGCGCCAGCACTGCGGGGGGCACTGAAGCTTTCTTT
TRBJ2-5	-	TRBV20-1	-	CSAVQGRAIQETQYF	TGCAGTGCAGTACAGGGTCGGGCAATCCAAGAGACCCAGTACTTC
TRBJ1-1	-	TRBV7-9	-	CASSDTWGMNTEAFF	TGTGCCAGCAGCGATACATGGGGGATGAACACTGAAGCTTTCTTT
TRBJ1-6	-	TRBV7-9	TRBD1	CASSPDRGRNSPLHF	TGTGCCAGCAGCCCTGACAGGGGGAGAAATTCACCCCTCCACTTT
TRBJ2-7	-	TRBV3-1	-	CASSPHFLDERIYEQYF	TGTGCCAGCAGCCCACACTTCCTCGACGAGCGGATCTACGAGCAGTACTTC
TRBJ2-1	few	TRBV20-1	-	CSAMASHNEQFF	TGCAGTGCTATGGCGAGCCACAATGAGCAGTTCTTC
TRBJ2-7	-	TRBV29-1	-	CSVATSRIFYEQYF	TGCAGCGTCGCGACTAGTAGGATTTTCTACGAGCAGTACTTC
TRBJ1-2	many	TRBV4-1	-	CASSQSEPDPLDGYTF	TGCGCCAGCAGCCAAAGCGAGCCGGACCCATTGGATGGCTACACCTTC
TRBJ2-7	few	TRBV3-1	TRBD1	CASSQGRQGGYEQYF	TGTGCCAGCAGCCAAGGAAGACAGGGTGGCTACGAGCAGTACTTC
TRBJ1-2	-	TRBV2	-	CASTPGLYGYGYTF	TGTGCCAGCACCCCGGGACTTTATGGCTATGGCTACACCTTC
TRBJ2-1	-	TRBV20-1	-	CSARDYDGSSYNEQFF	TGCAGTGCTAGAGATTACGACGGGAGCTCCTACAATGAGCAGTTCTTC
TRBJ2-1	many	TRBV28	TRBD1	CASSPRQGRYNEQFF	TGTGCCAGCAGCCCTCGACAGGGGAGATACAATGAGCAGTTCTTC
TRBJ1-1	many	TRBV15	-	CATSRDPRQVYMNTEAFF	TGTGCCACCAGCAGAGATCCCCGGCAGGTGTATATGAACACTGAAGCTTTCTTT
TRBJ1-3	few	TRBV5-1	TRBD1	CASSSMPGGTGNTIYF	TGCGCCAGCAGCTCCATGCCAGGGGGAACTGGAAACACCATATATTTT
TRBJ1-2	-	TRBV27	-	CASSLRDKSGGYTF	TGTGCCAGCAGTTTAAGGGACAAGTCTGGAGGCTACACCTTC
TRBJ2-1	many	TRBV20-1	TRBD2	CSAVGGRVFF	TGCAGTGCAGTAGGCGGGAGGGTGTTCTTC
TRBJ1-5	-	TRBV5-1	-	CASSWDINQPQHF	TGCGCCAGCAGCTGGGACATCAATCAGCCCCAGCATTTT
TRBJ2-5	many	TRBV29-1	TRBD1	CSVERQGQETQYF	TGCAGCGTTGAGCGACAGGGCCAAGAGACCCAGTACTTC
TRBJ1-2	many	TRBV5-1	-	CASSLDSPIIGYTF	TGCGCCAGCAGCTTGGACAGCCCGATCATCGGCTACACCTTC
TRBJ2-7	-	TRBV11-1	-	CASSWSRGPDEQYF	TGTGCCAGCAGCTGGTCACGGGGGCCGGACGAGCAGTACTTC
TRBJ2-1	many	TRBV29-1	-	CSVALRSSYNEQFF	TGCAGCGTTGCTCTGAGGAGCTCCTACAATGAGCAGTTCTTC
TRBJ1-5	few	TRBV6-2/TRBV6-3	TRBD1	CASSQRQGDQPQHF	TGTGCCAGCAGCCAACGACAGGGGGATCAGCCCCAGCATTTT
TRBJ2-1	-	TRBV12-5	-	CASGLVLSSYNEQFF	TGTGCTAGTGGTTTGGTACTGTCTAGCTACAATGAGCAGTTCTTC
TRBJ2-7	-	TRBV20-1	TRBD2	CSAWLAGSPSYEQYF	TGCAGTGCGTGGCTAGCGGGCTCTCCCTCCTACGAGCAGTACTTC
TRBJ2-3	-	TRBV5-4	TRBD1	CASSLSSGQTDTQYF	TGTGCCAGCAGCCTGTCGTCGGGACAGACAGATACGCAGTATTTT
TRBJ2-3	many	TRBV28	-	CASSSMTDTQYF	TGTGCCAGCAGTTCGATGACAGATACGCAGTATTTT
TRBJ2-2	few	TRBV5-5	-	CASSLEGARGTGELFF	TGTGCCAGCAGCTTGGAAGGGGCTCGTGGCACCGGGGAGCTGTTTTTT
TRBJ2-1	many	TRBV29-1	TRBD2	CSGQTSGNYEQFF	TGCAGCGGCCAGACTAGCGGGAATTATGAGCAGTTCTTC